These 24 T cell receptor beta chains came from one sample sequenced in a study of OX40 agonist ivuxolimab in advanced cancers. TCRdb's copy holds only in-frame clones and misses some; the assay was immunoSEQ multiplex PCR. The sample lists tens of thousands of clones, about 83% occurring once. This specimen was CD4+ or CD8+ T cells sorted from blood, taken in a trial of the OX40 agonist ivuxolimab. Receptors were obtained from an adult with an advanced solid tumor such as melanoma, head and neck, liver or kidney cancer.

The rearrangement uses TRBV19 and TRBJ1-2; no clear D gene. The CDR3 is made up of 14 amino acids. Germline CDR1 and CDR2: LNHDA and SQIVND (reference sequence). V was cut by 3 bases and J by 3 bases, with 11 bases left in between. CDR3 in amino acids: CASSIFGQDYGYTF. CDR3 sequence (DNA): TGTGCCAGTAGTATTTTTGGGCAGGACTATGGCTACACCTTC.

The rearrangement joins TRBV9 to TRBJ2-7; 14 bases match TRBD2. Germline values: CDR1 SGDLS, CDR2 YYNGEE. This CDR3 region has 16 residues. V shed 0 bases, J shed 7 bases, and the junction held 6 bases outside the gene matches. CDR3 region: CASSVGTSGRYKEQYF. Here the CDR3 DNA reads TGTGCCAGCAGCGTAGGGACTAGCGGGAGGTACAAAGAGCAGTACTTC.

The chain couples TRBV4-1 to TRBJ1-5; TRBD1 agrees at 9 bases. CDR3 length: 15 amino acids. The V segment lost 3 bases and the J segment 7 bases; nucleotides outside the gene matches: 7. Per the germline V gene, CDR1 is MGHRA and CDR2 is YSYEKL. The CDR3 sequence is CASSHSTGGYQPQHF. The CDR3, as DNA: TGCGCCAGCAGCCACTCGACAGGGGGATACCAGCCCCAGCATTTT.

This clone was picked up one time. The chain joins TRBV19 to TRBJ2-3, with 8 positions matching TRBD1. This CDR3 region has 15 residues. The V segment lost 6 bases and the J segment 6 bases; nucleotides outside the gene matches: 11. The germline V gene encodes CDR1 LNHDA and CDR2 SQIVND (reference sequence). CDR3 in DNA: TGTGCCAGTAGGCCCCCGGACAGGGAGGAGGATACGCAGTATTTT. Its translation: CASRPPDREEDTQYF.

The chain carries TRBV5-1 and TRBJ2-2, with D unresolved. Germline lookup yields CDR1 SGHRS and CDR2 YFSETQ. The CDR3 loop spans 15 amino acids. Trimming took off 2 bases at V and 3 bases at J, with 11 bases between the two ends. CDR3 amino acids: CASSFRTWDTGELFF. Written as DNA, the CDR3 is TGCGCCAGCAGCTTCAGAACTTGGGACACCGGGGAGCTGTTTTTT. Full variable domain (missing parts from reference TRBV5-1 and TRBJ2-2): KAGVTQTPRYLIKTRGQQVTLSCSPISGHRSVSWYQQTPGQGLQFLFEYFSETQRNKGNFPGRFSGRQFSNSRSEMNVSTLELGDSALYLCASSFRTWDTGELFFGEGSRLTVL.

The chain couples TRBV6-5 to TRBJ2-2, with D unclear. The V gene lost 10 bases and the J gene lost 3 bases, with 9 bases spanning the gap. The length of the CDR3 is 12 residues. From germline, CDR1 is MNHEY and CDR2 SVGAGI. CDR3: CATESDTGELFF. CDR3 in DNA: TGTGCCACCGAGAGTGACACCGGGGAGCTGTTTTTT.

This clone appeared once. V is TRBV15 and J is TRBJ2-1; the D call may be TRBD1 or TRBD2 (5 bases each). V lost 7 bases, J lost 0 bases, and 13 bases lay in between. This CDR3 comprises 15 residues. The germline gives CDR1 LNHNV, CDR2 YYDKDF (reference sequence). CDR3 coding DNA: TGTGCCACCACTCCTGGGGGAAGCTCCTACAATGAGCAGTTCTTC. Translation gives CATTPGGSSYNEQFF.

This chain links TRBV5-1 with TRBJ1-1; D remains unclear. Germline V CDR1 and CDR2: SGHRS, YFSETQ. The CDR3 loop spans 13 amino acids. Trimming took 0 bases from V and 2 from J, leaving 5 bases between them. CDR3 sequence: CASSLGTNTEAFF. Written as DNA, the CDR3 is TGCGCCAGCAGCTTGGGAACTAACACTGAAGCTTTCTTT.

The V and J genes are TRBV2 and TRBJ1-3; D not certain. In germline, CDR1 is SNHLY, CDR2 FYNNEI. The CDR3 runs 12 residues. V was cut by 4 bases and J by 4 bases, with 5 bases left in between. The CDR3 DNA is TGTGCCAGCAGTGTGGCCGGAAACACCATATATTTT. Its protein product is CASSVAGNTIYF.

Sample share makes this clone medium-sized. This rearrangement joins TRBV5-8 to TRBJ1-5, with D possibly matching TRBD1 (5 bases). CDR3 size: 15 residues. In germline, CDR1 is SGHTS, CDR2 YDEGEE. V gave up 3 bases and J gave up 0 bases, with 10 bases separating them. The CDR3 coding sequence is TGTGCCAGCAGCTCCCAGGGCTATAGCAATCAGCCCCAGCATTTT. Translating gives CASSSQGYSNQPQHF.

This clone has only one observation. V gene TRBV28 combines with J gene TRBJ2-7, with D perhaps matching TRBD1 (5 bases). The germline gives CDR1 MDHEN, CDR2 SYDVKM. V lost 4 bases to trimming and J lost 0 bases, with 7 bases between them. The CDR3 consists of 13 residues. CDR3 residues: CASSYQGSYEQYF. The CDR3 nucleotides read TGTGCCAGCAGTTATCAGGGCTCCTACGAGCAGTACTTC.

By sample share, this clone is medium-sized. The chain joins TRBV7-8 to TRBJ2-1, with 7 bases lining up with TRBD1. CDR1 is SGHVS, CDR2 FQNEAQ, per germline. The ends lost 4 bases at V and 5 bases at J; junction bases unmatched: 5. The CDR3 is 14 residues long. CDR3 loop: CASSSGTVHNEQFF. DNA of the CDR3: TGTGCCAGCAGCTCCGGGACAGTCCACAATGAGCAGTTCTTC.

CDR3 coding DNA: TGTGCCAGCAGCAAAGTCTGGGGGAGACCGGGACTAGCGACTCGCACAGATACGCAGTATTTT. Translating it yields CASSKVWGRPGLATRTDTQYF. The V call is TRBV21-1, the J call TRBJ2-3; the DNA was not compared with TRBD2, the D call given in the table. TRBV21-1 is classified as a pseudogene. The CDR3 runs 21 residues.

CDR3 nucleotides: TGTGCCAGCAGTTATGACGGCTCCTACGAGCAGTACTTC. The encoded protein is CASSYDGSYEQYF. The V and J genes are TRBV6-5 and TRBJ2-7; D is unclear. In germline, CDR1 is MNHEY, CDR2 SVGAGI. Between the trimmed V and J ends, which lost 3 bases and 0 bases, there was a span of 6 bases. CDR3 length equals 13 residues.

The chain has TRBV27 and TRBJ2-1, with 7 bases fitting TRBD2. V was pared by 6 bases and J by 2 bases, with 10 bases of the junction left unmatched. Germline assignment: CDR1 MNHEY and CDR2 SMNVEV (reference sequence). This CDR3 is built from 16 residues. The CDR3 loop is CASRDPSGIAYNEQFF. In DNA, the CDR3 is TGTGCCAGCAGAGATCCTAGCGGCATAGCCTACAATGAGCAGTTCTTC.

The chain links TRBV27 to TRBJ2-7; maybe TRBD2 (7 bases). V shed 6 bases and J shed 5 bases, with 14 bases lying between them. Germline V CDR1 and CDR2: MNHEY, SMNVEV (reference sequence). This CDR3 is built from 13 residues. In DNA, the CDR3 is TGTGCCAGCAGAAACCTAGGGGGGGACGAGCAGTACTTC. As protein: CASRNLGGDEQYF.

This clone was counted a few times. The chain couples TRBV28 to TRBJ2-7; D gene uncertain. CDR1 and CDR2 (germline): MDHEN, SYDVKM. V was shortened by 0 bases and J by 2 bases, with 14 bases between the two germline ends. CDR3 length: 16 residues. This CDR3 reads CASSLWALDVAYEQYF. In DNA, the CDR3 is TGTGCCAGCAGTTTATGGGCCCTCGATGTCGCCTACGAGCAGTACTTC. The full variable domain, with the rest looked up from reference TRBV28 and TRBJ2-7, is DVKVTQSSRYLVKRTGEKVFLECVQDMDHENMFWYRQDPGLGLRLIYFSYDVKMKEKGDIPEGYSVSREKKERFSLILESASTNQTSMYLCASSLWALDVAYEQYFGPGTRLTVT.

In its sample, this clone was seen a few times. This chain connects TRBV5-6 to TRBJ2-7, with 11 bases fitting TRBD1. The CDR3 is made up of 13 amino acids. Germline loops: CDR1 SGHDT, CDR2 YYEEEE. The V segment lost 8 bases and the J segment 4 bases; nucleotides outside the gene matches: 5. CDR3 bases: TGTGCCAGTGCGGACAGGGGGCTTTACGAGCAGTACTTC. This codes for CASADRGLYEQYF.

This chain joins TRBV6-5 and TRBJ1-1, with D unclear. Germline CDR1 MNHEY, CDR2 SVGAGI. The CDR3 spans 15 residues. Trimming took off 6 bases at V and 1 base at J, with 15 bases between the two ends. CDR3 nucleotide sequence: TGTGCCAGCAGCCCAAACCCTTTTGGGAACACTGAAGCTTTCTTT. This translates into CASSPNPFGNTEAFF.

The rearrangement uses TRBV27 and TRBJ2-3; 9 bases match TRBD1. Per the germline V gene, CDR1 is MNHEY and CDR2 is SMNVEV (reference sequence). J was trimmed by 15 bases and V by 2 bases; bases with no gene match: 6. The CDR3 covers 12 residues. Here the CDR3 DNA reads TGTGCCAGCAGTTTACCGGGACAGGGCCATTATTTT. Translation gives CASSLPGQGHYF.

This rearrangement joins TRBV7-9 to TRBJ2-7; the match to TRBD2 covers 8 bases. V dropped 1 base and J dropped 6; count of bases not matched to a gene: 5. Germline V lookup: CDR1 SEHNR, CDR2 FQNEAQ (reference sequence). The CDR3 runs to 14 residues. This chain's CDR3 is CASSLDYGRGEQYF. CDR3 DNA: TGTGCCAGCAGCTTAGATTACGGGAGGGGCGAGCAGTACTTC.

The CDR3, as DNA: TGTGCCAGCAGCAGCGGAGGATTGAACACTGAAGCTTTCTTT. Encoded protein: CASSSGGLNTEAFF. The chain recombines TRBV11-2 with TRBJ1-1; D call uncertain. The CDR3 has 14 residues. V gave up 5 bases and J gave up 0 bases, with 10 bases separating them. Germline V gene sequence: CDR1 SGHAT, CDR2 FQNNGV.

The chain uses TRBV5-8 and TRBJ1-1; D is ambiguous. The CDR3 totals 11 residues. Trimming cost V 6 bases and J 0 bases, with 3 bases left between them. From germline, CDR1 is SGHTS and CDR2 YDEGEE. CDR3 bases: TGTGCCAGCACGGTGAACACTGAAGCTTTCTTT. Protein product: CASTVNTEAFF.

The chain combines TRBV7-8 with TRBJ2-7; TRBD1 might be the D (5 bases). Germline V gene lookup returns CDR1 SGHVS and CDR2 FQNEAQ. V was clipped by 5 bases and J by 6 bases, with 8 bases between them. The CDR3 has 11 residues. The DNA for the CDR3 is TGTGCCAGCAGCCAGGGAAGCGAGCAGTACTTC. Its protein is CASSQGSEQYF.